This is a list of T cell receptor beta chains from one sample in a study of T cells in Graves' hyperthyroidism and ophthalmopathy. TCRdb itself ran the multiplex PCR reads through MiXCR, one entry per CDR3 protein. The repertoire includes around 540,000 distinct CDR3 sequences, approximately 16% of them detected once, and approximately 30% sits in the top ten. The sample consisted of blood. These receptors originate from a woman aged 30 to 39 with Graves' ophthalmopathy. CDR3s include the opening cysteine and the closing phenylalanine or tryptophan. A D gene is named only where the DNA matches it firmly. For some rows the clone size is stated as once, few or many, or as a class when expanded; others skip it.

size: few
V: TRBV20-1
D: TRBD2
J: TRBJ2-1
DNA: TGCAGTGCTAGAGGGTACGGGAGGACCTACAATGAGCAGTTCTTC
CDR3: CSARGYGRTYNEQFF

size: many
V: TRBV7-6
D: .
J: TRBJ2-1
DNA: TGTGCCAGCAGCTTAGGGATGGACAGAGGCTCCTACAATGAGCAGTTCTTC
CDR3: CASSLGMDRGSYNEQFF

size: few
V: TRBV6-1
D: .
J: TRBJ1-5
DNA: TGTGCCAGCAGTACTGGGTTCAATCAGCCCCAGCATTTT
CDR3: CASSTGFNQPQHF

size: many
V: TRBV20-1
D: TRBD2
J: TRBJ2-5
DNA: TGCAGTGCTAGCGGGAGGGAAGAGACCCAGTACTTC
CDR3: CSASGREETQYF

size: few
V: TRBV18
D: .
J: TRBJ2-7
DNA: TGTGCCAGCTCACCACGGTTTAACGAGGACGAGCAGTACTTC
CDR3: CASSPRFNEDEQYF

size: few
V: TRBV18
D: TRBD1
J: TRBJ1-3
DNA: TGTGCCAGCTCACCACCCGGGACAGGGCCTGGAAACACCATATATTTT
CDR3: CASSPPGTGPGNTIYF

size: .
V: TRBV14
D: TRBD2
J: TRBJ2-1
DNA: TGTGCCAGCAGCCAAGATTCACTAGCGGGAGTCCTCAATGAGCAGTTCTTC
CDR3: CASSQDSLAGVLNEQFF

size: many
V: TRBV6-1
D: TRBD2
J: TRBJ2-7
DNA: TGTGCCAGCCACGGGACTAGCGGCTACGAGCAGTACTTC
CDR3: CASHGTSGYEQYF

size: .
V: TRBV20-1
D: .
J: TRBJ1-2
DNA: TGCTCCTATAAACCCGGGGGCGCGGACTATGGCTACACCTTC
CDR3: CSYKPGGADYGYTF

size: many
V: TRBV20-1
D: TRBD2
J: TRBJ2-3
DNA: TGCAGTGCTGGTCAGCGGGGCCGCACAGATACGCAGTATTTT
CDR3: CSAGQRGRTDTQYF

size: many
V: TRBV2
D: .
J: TRBJ2-7
DNA: TGTGCCAGCAGTGCGGGTCTCTTAGGTGAGCAGTACTTC
CDR3: CASSAGLLGEQYF

size: many
V: TRBV7-3
D: .
J: TRBJ2-7
DNA: TGTGCCAGCAGCTTAACGGGCGGGGCCACCTACGAGCAGTACTTC
CDR3: CASSLTGGATYEQYF

size: many
V: TRBV4-1
D: TRBD2
J: TRBJ2-5
DNA: TGCGCCAGCAGCCAAGAAAGAATCCCGACTAGCGTCCAAGAGACCCAGTACTTC
CDR3: CASSQERIPTSVQETQYF

size: .
V: TRBV13
D: TRBD2
J: TRBJ2-3
DNA: TGTGCCAGCAGTTACATGGCGGGAGCGGGTGGAGATACGCAGTATTTT
CDR3: CASSYMAGAGGDTQYF

size: few
V: TRBV4-3
D: TRBD1
J: TRBJ1-5
DNA: TGCGCCAGCAGCCGGACAGGGAGGGGTCAGCCCCAGCATTTT
CDR3: CASSRTGRGQPQHF

size: few
V: TRBV20-1
D: TRBD2
J: TRBJ2-7
DNA: TGCAGTGCTAGAAAGGTAGCGGGAGTTCTGCGCTACGAGCAGTACTTC
CDR3: CSARKVAGVLRYEQYF

size: few
V: TRBV7-9
D: .
J: TRBJ1-1
DNA: TGTGCCAGCAGACCGGACGGGGGTAACACTGAAGCTTTCTTT
CDR3: CASRPDGGNTEAFF

size: .
V: TRBV6-1
D: .
J: TRBJ2-7
DNA: TGTGCCACCCGCGGGGAGCGATTTCGGGTCAATGAGCAGTACTTC
CDR3: CATRGERFRVNEQYF

size: many
V: TRBV7-2
D: .
J: TRBJ2-5
DNA: TGTGCCAGCAGGCGGACAGTCCAAGAGACCCAGTACTTC
CDR3: CASRRTVQETQYF

size: many
V: TRBV15
D: .
J: TRBJ2-7
DNA: TGTGCCACCAGCGGATTTGACCAGTCAGAAGACTCCTACGAGCAGTACTTC
CDR3: CATSGFDQSEDSYEQYF

size: many
V: TRBV12-3/TRBV12-4
D: .
J: TRBJ2-1
DNA: TGTGCCAGCCACAGAGGAGCGATGCTATTCACCTACAATGAGCAGTTCTTC
CDR3: CASHRGAMLFTYNEQFF

size: many
V: TRBV30
D: .
J: TRBJ1-2
DNA: TGTGCCTGGAGTGTAGGGCTCAGGGCCGCCTATGGCTACACCTTC
CDR3: CAWSVGLRAAYGYTF

size: .
V: TRBV5-6
D: .
J: TRBJ2-3
DNA: TGTGCCAGCAGCTTGGGGCTAGCTCACACAGATACGCAGTATTTT
CDR3: CASSLGLAHTDTQYF

size: .
V: TRBV28
D: TRBD1
J: TRBJ1-4
DNA: TGTGCCAGCAAAGACAGGGGACTCAGAAATAGAAATGAAAAACTGTTTTTT
CDR3: CASKDRGLRNRNEKLFF

size: many
V: TRBV28
D: .
J: TRBJ2-1
DNA: TGTGCCAGCAGTTTACCTACGGGCTGGGTCATGTCGCAGTTCTTC
CDR3: CASSLPTGWVMSQFF

size: many
V: TRBV7-2
D: TRBD2
J: TRBJ2-3
DNA: TGTGCCAGCAGCTTGGGACTAGCGGGGGGGGATACGCAGTATTTT
CDR3: CASSLGLAGGDTQYF

size: .
V: TRBV7-2
D: .
J: TRBJ2-1
DNA: TGTGCCAGCAGCTTAGGACGGTTCCTGGGTGAGCAGTTCTTC
CDR3: CASSLGRFLGEQFF

size: many
V: TRBV7-2
D: TRBD2
J: TRBJ2-7
DNA: TGTGCCAGCAGCTTAGGGGGAGCGGGAGTTAACGAGCAGTACTTC
CDR3: CASSLGGAGVNEQYF

size: .
V: TRBV4-3
D: .
J: TRBJ1-6
DNA: TGCGCCAGCAGCCAAAAGCGGCGGTCACCCCTCCACTTT
CDR3: CASSQKRRSPLHF

size: .
V: TRBV7-3
D: TRBD1
J: TRBJ2-7
DNA: TGTGCCAGCAGCATCGGCGCAGGGGGCTTTTACGAGCAGTACTTC
CDR3: CASSIGAGGFYEQYF

size: .
V: TRBV6-1
D: TRBD2
J: TRBJ2-1
DNA: TGTGCCAGCAAGAATAGCGGGAGGAACAATGAGCAGTTCTTC
CDR3: CASKNSGRNNEQFF

size: few
V: TRBV27
D: .
J: TRBJ2-2
DNA: TGTGCCAGCAGTTTCCGACACAGGGTCACCGGGGAGCTGTTTTTT
CDR3: CASSFRHRVTGELFF

size: .
V: TRBV19
D: .
J: TRBJ1-2
DNA: TGTGCCAGTAGTATGGGGAGAAAGAACTATGGCTACACCTTC
CDR3: CASSMGRKNYGYTF

size: .
V: TRBV28
D: .
J: TRBJ2-2
DNA: TGTGCCAGCAGTTTGGCCCCCCCCGGCTACACCGGGGAGCTGTTTTTT
CDR3: CASSLAPPGYTGELFF

size: .
V: TRBV19
D: .
J: TRBJ2-1
DNA: TGTGCCAGTAGTATGATTCAGAGCTCCTACAATGAGCAGTTCTTC
CDR3: CASSMIQSSYNEQFF

size: few
V: TRBV28
D: .
J: TRBJ1-4
DNA: TGTGCCAGCCAGGGGTTCCGAGAAAAACTGTTTTTT
CDR3: CASQGFREKLFF

size: .
V: TRBV5-4
D: TRBD1
J: TRBJ2-7
DNA: TGTGCCAGCAGCTTATCCATTGGGACAGTGAGCTCCTACGAGCAGTACTTC
CDR3: CASSLSIGTVSSYEQYF

size: many
V: TRBV13
D: .
J: TRBJ2-7
DNA: TGTGCCAGCAGCGCCACCGACGCCGAGCAGTACTTC
CDR3: CASSATDAEQYF

size: .
V: TRBV24-1
D: TRBD2
J: TRBJ2-5
DNA: TGTGCCACCAGTGAAGCGGGAGGGGACCAAGAGACCCAGTACTTC
CDR3: CATSEAGGDQETQYF

size: many
V: TRBV6-2/TRBV6-3
D: TRBD1
J: TRBJ1-4
DNA: TGTGCCAGCAGTTCGCGGCCGGGACAGGGGGCAACTAATGAAAAACTGTTTTTT
CDR3: CASSSRPGQGATNEKLFF

size: few
V: TRBV7-9
D: TRBD2
J: TRBJ2-5
DNA: TGTGCCAGCAGCCGTGGACTAGCGCAAGAGACCCAGTACTTC
CDR3: CASSRGLAQETQYF

size: many
V: TRBV10-2
D: .
J: TRBJ1-1
DNA: TGCGCCAGCAGTGAGCGCACGGGTGTCGGGAACACTGAAGCTTTCTTT
CDR3: CASSERTGVGNTEAFF